The 24 T cell receptor beta chains below come from one sample, sequenced in a study of Graves' ophthalmopathy and Graves' hyperthyroidism. The study amplified TCR beta CDR3 regions using RNA transcripts. The library came from an HTBI-primed first-round RT-PCR and a second-round multiplex PCR. TCRdb fed the multiplex PCR reads into MiXCR, producing one record per CDR3 protein. The table includes more than 1,000,000 distinct CDR3 sequences, less than 45% detected once. Source material: peripheral blood or thyroid tissue (not recorded which). These receptors all stem from an adult man with Graves' hyperthyroidism.

This clonotype was counted at least ten times. V usage is TRBV19 and J usage is TRBJ1-2; D call uncertain. V gave up 3 bases and J gave up 2 bases, with 7 bases separating them. The CDR3 runs 13 residues. The germline V gene encodes CDR1 LNHDA and CDR2 SQIVND (reference sequence). The CDR3: CASSMLRNYGYTF. The CDR3 nucleotides read TGTGCCAGTAGTATGTTGAGGAACTATGGCTACACCTTC.

V usage is TRBV25-1 and J usage is TRBJ1-1, with D possibly matching TRBD1 (6 bases). CDR3 length: 15 amino acids. V lost 4 bases and J 2 bases, leaving 14 bases between the germline ends. Germline V gene data show CDR1 as MGHDK and CDR2 as SYGVNS. As DNA, the CDR3 is TGTGCCAGCAGTGCTACCGGGACACTTAACACTGAAGCTTTCTTT. It translates to CASSATGTLNTEAFF.

The V gene is TRBV19, the J gene TRBJ1-6; D is possibly TRBD1 (5 bases). Trimming removed 4 bases at V and 7 bases at J, with 11 bases between. This CDR3 comprises 14 residues. Looked up from germline, CDR1 is LNHDA and CDR2 is SQIVND (reference sequence). CDR3 region: CASSTTASNSPLHF. CDR3 nucleotides: TGTGCCAGTAGTACGACAGCCAGCAATTCACCCCTCCACTTT.

The sample holds many counts of this clonotype. The V gene is TRBV20-1, the J gene TRBJ2-7, with D perhaps TRBD1 (5 bases). Trimming pared 1 base from V and 2 bases from J, leaving 12 bases between. CDR3 size: 14 residues. Germline assignment: CDR1 DFQATT and CDR2 SNEGSKA (reference sequence). CDR3 loop: CSARVVQDTYEQYF. The CDR3 DNA is TGCAGTGCTAGAGTTGTACAGGACACCTACGAGCAGTACTTC.

The chain couples TRBV2 to TRBJ1-5, with 9 bases identical to TRBD1. The V segment lost 6 bases and the J segment 4 bases; nucleotides outside the gene matches: 13. This CDR3 spans 17 amino acids. Germline CDR1 is SNHLY and CDR2 is FYNNEI. In nucleotides, the CDR3 is TGTGCCAGCAGCAAAATTTCCGGGACAGGGATAAATCAGCCCCAGCATTTT. It translates to CASSKISGTGINQPQHF.

This clonotype has only one observation. The chain employs TRBV10-2 and TRBJ2-5; TRBD2 aligns across 14 bases. Germline CDR1 is WSHSY and CDR2 is SAAADI. This CDR3 is 14 amino acids long. The V gene end was trimmed by 4 bases and the J gene end by 7 bases; junction bases not matched to a gene: 2. For the CDR3, the DNA is TGCGCCAGCAGTGCCGGACTAGCGGGAGGGACCCAGTACTTC. It specifies CASSAGLAGGTQYF.

Notes on this clonotype: Since a much larger clone is just one base distant, this may be a read error. The rearrangement links TRBV7-9 to TRBJ1-1, with D possibly TRBD1 on 6 matching bases. The CDR3 has 14 residues. CDR1 and CDR2 from the germline V gene are SEHNR and FQNEAQ (reference sequence). The DNA of the CDR3 is TGTGCCGGCAGTAGGGGGGTCGGGGCTAGTGAAGCTTTCTTT. This translates into CAGSRGVGASEAFF.

This clonotype was detected many times. The chain joins TRBV4-1 to TRBJ1-5; TRBD1 matches at 9 bases. The CDR3 spans 16 residues. Germline V gene lookup returns CDR1 MGHRA and CDR2 YSYEKL. V gave up 6 bases and J gave up 4 bases; unmatched junction bases: 10. In nucleotides, the CDR3 is TGCGCCAGCAGGGCGGGGACAGGGTCAAGGAATCAGCCCCAGCATTTT. Amino acids: CASRAGTGSRNQPQHF.

This clonotype came up many times. The chain employs TRBV7-8 and TRBJ1-1, with 7 bases matching TRBD1. The CDR3 length is 15 residues. The germline V gene encodes CDR1 SGHVS and CDR2 FQNEAQ. V was clipped by 2 bases and J by 6 bases; unmatched bases: 9. The CDR3 nucleotides are TGTGCCAGCAGCTTAAGTGGCCAGGGGGACGCTGAAGCTTTCTTT. Amino acid sequence: CASSLSGQGDAEAFF.

The chain uses TRBV7-9 and TRBJ2-2; D perhaps matches TRBD1 (5 bases). The CDR3 contains 14 residues. CDR1 SEHNR and CDR2 FQNEAQ come from the germline V gene (reference sequence). Between the trimmed V and J ends, which lost 4 bases and 6 bases, there was a span of 12 bases. The CDR3 region is CASSSQGLSGELFF. The CDR3 DNA follows: TGTGCCAGCAGCTCCCAGGGATTATCCGGGGAGCTGTTTTTT.

The chain recombines TRBV7-3 with TRBJ2-6, with D tentatively TRBD1 or TRBD2 (5 bases each). V shed 4 bases and J shed 0 bases, with 16 bases lying between them. CDR3 length: 18 amino acids. From germline, CDR1 is SGHTA and CDR2 FQGTGA. Written as DNA, the CDR3 is TGTGCCAGCAGCTCCTCCCGGGACCCAGGCTCTGGGGCCAACGTCCTGACTTTC. Encoded protein: CASSSSRDPGSGANVLTF.

Comments on this clonotype: A much larger clone is a single base away; this may be a read error. The chain joins TRBV5-1 to TRBJ2-7, with D possibly being TRBD2 (6 bases). V lost 6 bases to trimming and J lost 2 bases, with 12 bases between them. Germline V gene data show CDR1 as SGHRS and CDR2 as YFSETQ. This CDR3 region has 13 residues. This CDR3 is CASTGVRPYEQYF. In nucleotides, the CDR3 is TGCGCCAGCACGGGGGTCCGGCCCTACGAGCAGTACTTC.

This clonotype has only a few counts. This chain connects TRBV10-3 to TRBJ2-7; 11 nucleotides agree with TRBD2. Per germline, CDR1 ENHRY and CDR2 SYGVKD. V lost 4 bases, J lost 4 bases, and 6 bases stayed unmatched. There are 15 residues in the CDR3. CDR3 DNA sequence: TGTGCCATCAGTGGAACTAGCGGGAGAGGTTACGAGCAGTACTTC. Translated, it gives CAISGTSGRGYEQYF.

This clonotype was found a few times. The rearrangement joins TRBV9 to TRBJ1-3; D is possibly TRBD1 (6 bases). V dropped 4 bases and J dropped 0 bases, with 14 bases sitting between them. CDR1 SGDLS and CDR2 YYNGEE come from the germline V gene. This CDR3 is built from 16 residues. CDR3: CASSPPGQHSGNTIYF. In nucleotides, the CDR3 is TGTGCCAGCAGCCCTCCTGGACAGCACTCTGGAAACACCATATATTTT.

With regard to this clonotype: A much larger clone sits a single nucleotide away, making a read error possible. The rearrangement uses TRBV7-2 and TRBJ1-1; D is ambiguous. The V gene's germline CDR1 is SGHTA and CDR2 FQGNSA. The CDR3 length is 12 residues. The V end was cut by 5 bases, the J end by 10 bases, with 14 bases between. CDR3 sequence (DNA): TGTGCCAGCAGCCCGTACCCAGGTGGAGCTTTCTTT. Translated, it gives CASSPYPGGAFF.

This clonotype occurred many times. J is TRBJ1-2 and V is TRBV9; D might be TRBD1 (5 bases). The CDR3 extends over 15 amino acids. V lost 3 bases, J lost 8 bases, and 20 bases lay in between. Per the germline V gene, CDR1 is SGDLS and CDR2 is YYNGEE. The CDR3 is CASSEGRYAMRGYTF. The CDR3 DNA follows: TGTGCCAGCAGCGAGGGGCGATATGCCATGCGAGGCTACACCTTC.

The chain couples TRBV7-8 to TRBJ1-5; TRBD1 matches 9 bases. Per germline, CDR1 SGHVS and CDR2 FQNEAQ. This CDR3 has 15 amino acids. V lost 6 bases and J lost 6; bases outside the gene matches: 9. CDR3 DNA: TGTGCCAGCAGGTCTGGGACAGGGATGATTCAGCCCCAGCATTTT. It yields the protein CASRSGTGMIQPQHF.

This clonotype was detected many times. For the CDR3, the DNA is TGTGCCACCAGCAGAAGGGCCGCCGAGCAGTACTTC. Its protein product is CATSRRAAEQYF. The rearrangement uses TRBV15 and TRBJ2-7, with D unresolved. The CDR3 spans 12 residues. The germline V gene has CDR1 LNHNV and CDR2 YYDKDF (reference sequence). V dropped 2 bases and J dropped 6 bases, with 8 bases sitting between them.

In its sample, this clonotype was seen a few times. This could be a read error, since a much larger clone is one nucleotide away. CDR3 sequence (DNA): TGCAGTGCTGCGGACGAAGGGACTAACTATGGCTACACCTTC. Translation: CSAADEGTNYGYTF. This chain connects TRBV20-1 to TRBJ1-2; no firm D call. The CDR3 contains 14 residues. CDR1 is DFQATT, CDR2 SNEGSKA, per germline (reference sequence). Trimming shortened V by 5 bases and J by 0 bases, and 13 bases separated the two germline ends.

CDR3 coding DNA: TGTGCCAGCAGCGTAGGCCCAGGGACAGCTGACACTGAAGCTTTCTTT. Encoded protein: CASSVGPGTADTEAFF. The chain links TRBV9 to TRBJ1-1, with 7 bases lining up with TRBD1. CDR1 is SGDLS, CDR2 YYNGEE, per germline. The CDR3 spans 16 residues. V lost 0 bases to trimming and J lost 3 bases; unmatched junction nucleotides: 8.

This clonotype was counted many times. The chain joins TRBV20-1 to TRBJ1-2; D ambiguous. Germline CDR1 reads DFQATT; CDR2 reads SNEGSKA (reference sequence). The CDR3 length is 12 residues. Trimming pared 0 bases from V and 6 bases from J, leaving 8 bases between. DNA for the CDR3: TGCAGTGCTAGAGATGGTCAGGATGGCTACACCTTC. Translating it yields CSARDGQDGYTF.

This clonotype was seen a handful of times. This chain connects TRBV6-5 to TRBJ1-1, with D unclear. Germline V lookup: CDR1 MNHEY, CDR2 SVGAGI. The CDR3 runs to 15 residues. V was clipped by 7 bases and J by 3 bases, with 18 bases between them. The CDR3 here is CASKEWGAYYTEAFF. The CDR3 DNA sequence: TGTGCCAGCAAGGAGTGGGGTGCGTATTACACTGAAGCTTTCTTT.

This clonotype was detected many times. The chain's CDR3 is CATSFRGYEQYF. The CDR3 coding sequence is TGTGCCACCAGCTTCAGGGGCTACGAGCAGTACTTC. The chain is built from TRBV15 and TRBJ2-7; tentative D call: TRBD1 (6 bases). The CDR3 is made up of 12 amino acids. Trimming cost V 5 bases and J 3 bases, with 8 bases left between them. CDR1 and CDR2 from the germline V gene are LNHNV and YYDKDF (reference sequence).

This clonotype was detected only a few times. This chain joins TRBV6-1 and TRBJ1-2; maybe TRBD1 (5 bases). This CDR3 spans 14 amino acids. Trimming took off 4 bases at V and 6 bases at J, with 15 bases between the two ends. Germline CDR1 MNHNS, CDR2 SASEGT. CDR3 nucleotide sequence: TGTGCCAGCAGTGTAGGGGCCCAGACCCATGGCTACACCTTC. This gives the protein CASSVGAQTHGYTF.